Presented here are 10 T cell receptor beta chains from one specimen sequenced in a study of shared clonotypes between healthy human individuals. Some clones are missing from TCRdb's copy, which holds only in-frame ones; the method was immunoSEQ multiplex PCR. The profile shows over a million clones, 96% of them singletons. Sequences were obtained from naive CD4+ T cells sorted from blood. Subset in this sample: CD45RA+ positively selected. These receptors all stem from a man aged 30 to 39 in good health.

The chain combines TRBV19 with TRBJ2-5; TRBD1 matches 9 bases. After removal of 4 bases from V and 5 bases from J, the junction contained 2 bases not matched to a gene. CDR3 length: 13 residues. Germline assignment: CDR1 LNHDA and CDR2 SQIVND (reference sequence). Here the CDR3 DNA reads TGTGCCAGTAGTAAGGACAGGGGTGAGACCCAGTACTTC. Translated: CASSKDRGETQYF.

The chain couples TRBV11-2 to TRBJ2-2, with TRBD2 identical over 9 bases. The V segment lost 5 bases and the J segment 7 bases; nucleotides outside the gene matches: 11. The CDR3 has 16 residues. CDR1 and CDR2 (germline): SGHAT, FQNNGV. The CDR3 DNA sequence: TGTGCCAGCAGCACTCGGACTAGCGTAGGAGGCGGGGAGCTGTTTTTT. Amino acid sequence: CASSTRTSVGGGELFF.

The chain employs TRBV14 and TRBJ2-1; tentative D call: TRBD1 (5 bases). The V gene's germline CDR1 is SGHDN and CDR2 FVKESK. The CDR3 contains 16 residues. Trimming took off 5 bases at V and 3 bases at J, with 17 bases between the two ends. CDR3 in amino acids: CASSGGRTSFYNEQFF. The CDR3 nucleotides read TGTGCCAGCAGCGGCGGTAGGACAAGTTTCTACAATGAGCAGTTCTTC.

This clone came up once. The rearrangement joins TRBV5-6 to TRBJ1-2, with 9 bases lining up with TRBD1. Trimming at V came to 9 bases and at J to 4 bases, leaving 10 bases not matched to a gene. The CDR3 loop spans 14 amino acids. Looked up from germline, CDR1 is SGHDT and CDR2 is YYEEEE. The CDR3 is CATFGTGRGYGYTF. The CDR3 nucleotides are TGTGCCACCTTTGGGACAGGGCGCGGCTATGGCTACACCTTC.

The chain recombines TRBV2 with TRBJ2-7, with D maybe TRBD2 (6 bases). Trimming left V 7 bases short and J 3 bases short, with 7 bases between. From germline, CDR1 is SNHLY and CDR2 FYNNEI. The CDR3 contains 11 residues. The CDR3 reads CASMGGYEQYF. The CDR3 nucleotides read TGTGCCAGCATGGGGGGCTACGAGCAGTACTTC.

The J gene is TRBJ1-3, the V gene TRBV25-1, with a weak D call TRBD1 (5 bases). The CDR3 is 16 amino acids. Germline V gene data show CDR1 as MGHDK and CDR2 as SYGVNS. The ends were cut back, 4 bases at V and 3 bases at J, with 16 bases in the middle. CDR3 in amino acids: CASSVTGGAGGNTIYF. DNA for the CDR3: TGTGCCAGCAGTGTCACCGGAGGGGCAGGTGGAAACACCATATATTTT.

The chain joins TRBV7-2 to TRBJ2-3; D not resolved. Germline V gene data show CDR1 as SGHTA and CDR2 as FQGNSA. CDR3 length: 17 amino acids. Trimming removed 1 base from V and 0 bases from J, with 14 bases in between. DNA for the CDR3: TGTGCCAGCAGCTTAGTTGGCGGTATTACTAGCACAGATACGCAGTATTTT. As protein: CASSLVGGITSTDTQYF.

CDR3 coding DNA: TGTGCCAGTAGCGGCGGTGTGCTCCAAGCTTTCTTT. It codes for CASSGGVLQAFF. The chain links TRBV19 to TRBJ1-1; D not resolved. The CDR3 length is 12 residues. Germline values: CDR1 LNHDA, CDR2 SQIVND (reference sequence). Between the trimmed V and J ends, which lost 6 bases and 9 bases, there was a span of 14 bases.

The V gene is TRBV4-1, the J gene TRBJ2-7; TRBD1 or TRBD2 may be the D gene (5 bases each). Trimming took off 4 bases at V and 3 bases at J, with 13 bases between the two ends. CDR1 and CDR2 (germline): MGHRA, YSYEKL. The length of the CDR3 is 14 residues. The CDR3 region is CASSREGTDYEQYF. The CDR3 DNA sequence: TGCGCCAGCAGCCGAGAGGGGACCGACTACGAGCAGTACTTC.

This rearrangement joins TRBV5-1 to TRBJ2-1; 10 nucleotides align to TRBD1. The V gene end was trimmed by 3 bases and the J gene end by 3 bases; junction bases not matched to a gene: 3. Germline CDR1 is SGHRS and CDR2 is YFSETQ. The length of the CDR3 is 15 residues. In DNA, the CDR3 is TGCGCCAGCAGCTCCCGGACAGGGGGCTACAATGAGCAGTTCTTC. It specifies CASSSRTGGYNEQFF.